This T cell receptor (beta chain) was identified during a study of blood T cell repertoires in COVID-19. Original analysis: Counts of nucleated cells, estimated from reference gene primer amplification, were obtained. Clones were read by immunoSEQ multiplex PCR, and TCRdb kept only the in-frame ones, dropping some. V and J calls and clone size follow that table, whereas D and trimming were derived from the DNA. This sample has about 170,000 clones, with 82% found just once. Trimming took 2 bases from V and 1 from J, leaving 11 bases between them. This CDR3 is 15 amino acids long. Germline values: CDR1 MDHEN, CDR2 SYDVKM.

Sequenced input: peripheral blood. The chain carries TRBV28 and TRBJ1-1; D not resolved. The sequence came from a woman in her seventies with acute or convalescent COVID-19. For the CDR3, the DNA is TGTGCCAGCAGTTTAATTAGCCTAGGGAACACTGAAGCTTTCTTT. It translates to CASSLISLGNTEAFF. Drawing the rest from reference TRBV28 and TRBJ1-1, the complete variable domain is DVKVTQSSRYLVKRTGEKVFLECVQDMDHENMFWYRQDPGLGLRLIYFSYDVKMKEKGDIPEGYSVSREKKERFSLILESASTNQTSMYLCASSLISLGNTEAFFGQGTRLTVV.